A selection of T cell receptor beta chains follows, all from one sample in a study of OX40 agonist ivuxolimab in advanced cancers. Sequenced by immunoSEQ multiplex PCR; TCRdb stores in-frame clones only, minus some. Of approximately 100,000 clones listed, around 90% are singletons. Specimen: CD4+ or CD8+ T cells sorted from blood, collected in a trial of the OX40 agonist ivuxolimab. The receptors were gathered from an adult with an advanced solid tumor such as melanoma, head and neck, liver or kidney cancer. Each CDR3 is given with its conserved first and last residue. Fields, in order: J gene, clone size, D gene, V gene, CDR3 length, CDR3 protein. The D gene is left open where the match is weak. A row's size may be missing; if present it is once, few, many or a size class.

j_call: TRBJ2-7; clone_size: once; d_call: -; v_call: TRBV7-2; cdr3_length: 14; cdr3_aa: CASSLVSGAYEQYF
j_call: TRBJ2-1; clone_size: -; d_call: TRBD2; v_call: TRBV30; cdr3_length: 13; cdr3_aa: CAWEGTNYNEQFF
j_call: TRBJ1-3; clone_size: -; d_call: TRBD1; v_call: TRBV5-4; cdr3_length: 15; cdr3_aa: CASSSDRGTGNTIYF
j_call: TRBJ1-1; clone_size: -; d_call: TRBD1; v_call: TRBV7-6; cdr3_length: 15; cdr3_aa: CASSLGGQGTTEAFF
j_call: TRBJ2-7; clone_size: -; d_call: -; v_call: TRBV10-3; cdr3_length: 12; cdr3_aa: CAPGSIPYEQYF
j_call: TRBJ2-7; clone_size: -; d_call: -; v_call: TRBV20-1; cdr3_length: 11; cdr3_aa: CSADTSATSHF
j_call: TRBJ1-2; clone_size: -; d_call: -; v_call: TRBV30; cdr3_length: 14; cdr3_aa: CAWSVGSGGSGYTF
j_call: TRBJ2-2; clone_size: -; d_call: TRBD2; v_call: TRBV5-1; cdr3_length: 16; cdr3_aa: CASSLLAGEGTGELFF
j_call: TRBJ2-7; clone_size: -; d_call: TRBD1; v_call: TRBV5-4; cdr3_length: 16; cdr3_aa: CASSPKGGTGVYEQYF
j_call: TRBJ1-1; clone_size: -; d_call: -; v_call: TRBV6-5; cdr3_length: 14; cdr3_aa: CASSSGGRGSGAFF
j_call: TRBJ2-7; clone_size: -; d_call: TRBD2; v_call: TRBV6-1; cdr3_length: 12; cdr3_aa: CASHGGAREQYF
j_call: TRBJ2-6; clone_size: -; d_call: -; v_call: TRBV7-6; cdr3_length: 17; cdr3_aa: CASSLALWASGANVLTF
j_call: TRBJ1-1; clone_size: -; d_call: TRBD1; v_call: TRBV9; cdr3_length: 16; cdr3_aa: CASSVGFGTGNTEAFF
j_call: TRBJ1-2; clone_size: -; d_call: TRBD1; v_call: TRBV6-5; cdr3_length: 15; cdr3_aa: CASMGLTGGNYGYTF
j_call: TRBJ2-3; clone_size: -; d_call: -; v_call: TRBV28; cdr3_length: 15; cdr3_aa: CASSLWEGGTDTQYF
j_call: TRBJ1-1; clone_size: -; d_call: -; v_call: TRBV11-2; cdr3_length: 15; cdr3_aa: CASSFILRGNTEAFF
j_call: TRBJ2-2; clone_size: -; d_call: TRBD2; v_call: TRBV5-1; cdr3_length: 16; cdr3_aa: CASSLTSGENTGELFF
j_call: TRBJ2-2; clone_size: -; d_call: TRBD1; v_call: TRBV18; cdr3_length: 16; cdr3_aa: CASSPGQGLNTGELFF
j_call: TRBJ2-1; clone_size: -; d_call: TRBD1; v_call: TRBV29-1; cdr3_length: 13; cdr3_aa: CSGRDRVGGEQFF
j_call: TRBJ1-5; clone_size: -; d_call: -; v_call: TRBV30; cdr3_length: 14; cdr3_aa: CAWKRGNGNQPQHF
j_call: TRBJ2-3; clone_size: -; d_call: TRBD2; v_call: TRBV28; cdr3_length: 17; cdr3_aa: CASSLLGLAGGTDTQYF
j_call: TRBJ1-2; clone_size: -; d_call: -; v_call: TRBV28; cdr3_length: 15; cdr3_aa: CASSLRQGRLYGYTF
j_call: TRBJ1-2; clone_size: -; d_call: -; v_call: TRBV29-1; cdr3_length: 11; cdr3_aa: CSVEKDLGYTF
j_call: TRBJ1-5; clone_size: -; d_call: -; v_call: TRBV6-1; cdr3_length: 13; cdr3_aa: CASTPNGPQPQHF
j_call: TRBJ2-5; clone_size: -; d_call: TRBD1; v_call: TRBV7-3; cdr3_length: 13; cdr3_aa: CASSLGTGEIQYF
j_call: TRBJ2-3; clone_size: -; d_call: TRBD2; v_call: TRBV7-3; cdr3_length: 16; cdr3_aa: CASSQSAGGSADTQYF
j_call: TRBJ2-3; clone_size: -; d_call: -; v_call: TRBV7-3; cdr3_length: 13; cdr3_aa: CASSPFFTDTQYF
j_call: TRBJ2-7; clone_size: -; d_call: TRBD1; v_call: TRBV5-1; cdr3_length: 16; cdr3_aa: CASSSQGQGSSYEQYF
j_call: TRBJ1-1; clone_size: -; d_call: TRBD1; v_call: TRBV7-9; cdr3_length: 14; cdr3_aa: CASSLTPTGAEAFF
j_call: TRBJ1-1; clone_size: -; d_call: -; v_call: TRBV7-3; cdr3_length: 15; cdr3_aa: CASSLTGLLNTEAFF
j_call: TRBJ1-2; clone_size: -; d_call: -; v_call: TRBV28; cdr3_length: 15; cdr3_aa: CASSFRQPHHYGYTF
j_call: TRBJ1-1; clone_size: -; d_call: -; v_call: TRBV4-2; cdr3_length: 15; cdr3_aa: CASSQVGGGNTEAFF
j_call: TRBJ1-1; clone_size: -; d_call: -; v_call: TRBV6-5; cdr3_length: 16; cdr3_aa: CASSYLTGTKATEAFF
j_call: TRBJ2-5; clone_size: once; d_call: TRBD1; v_call: TRBV5-1; cdr3_length: 16; cdr3_aa: CASSLAPQGATETQYF
j_call: TRBJ1-5; clone_size: -; d_call: -; v_call: TRBV15; cdr3_length: 14; cdr3_aa: CATSTRQVGQPQHF
j_call: TRBJ1-5; clone_size: -; d_call: -; v_call: TRBV18; cdr3_length: 14; cdr3_aa: CASSRTVSNQPQHF
j_call: TRBJ2-1; clone_size: -; d_call: TRBD2; v_call: TRBV7-8; cdr3_length: 18; cdr3_aa: CASSLFARPSGGRNEQFF
j_call: TRBJ2-4; clone_size: -; d_call: -; v_call: TRBV28; cdr3_length: 13; cdr3_aa: CATSLLAKNIQYF
j_call: TRBJ1-1; clone_size: -; d_call: TRBD1; v_call: TRBV10-3; cdr3_length: 15; cdr3_aa: CAISAQGASNTEAFF
j_call: TRBJ1-2; clone_size: -; d_call: -; v_call: TRBV28; cdr3_length: 14; cdr3_aa: CASSSGLANYGYTF
j_call: TRBJ1-3; clone_size: -; d_call: TRBD1; v_call: TRBV7-6; cdr3_length: 16; cdr3_aa: CASSLGQGLSGNTIYF
j_call: TRBJ1-1; clone_size: -; d_call: -; v_call: TRBV28; cdr3_length: 11; cdr3_aa: CATLLVTEAFF
j_call: TRBJ2-3; clone_size: -; d_call: -; v_call: TRBV15; cdr3_length: 14; cdr3_aa: CATSRGGSTDTQYF
j_call: TRBJ2-3; clone_size: -; d_call: -; v_call: TRBV11-1; cdr3_length: 13; cdr3_aa: CASSPGPTDTQYF
j_call: TRBJ2-5; clone_size: -; d_call: -; v_call: TRBV5-6; cdr3_length: 13; cdr3_aa: CASSLKGQETQYF